Below, 29 T cell receptor beta chains from the same sample are listed, as sequenced in a study of graft-versus-host responses after intestinal transplantation. The antigens for these receptors are not known. TCRdb keeps only in-frame clones here, not all; method: immunoSEQ multiplex PCR. The sample has 70,000 to 95,000 clones, about 93% seen once. Material: unstimulated CD8+ T cells sorted from spleen or lymph node cells, obtained before transplant. The origin of the receptors is a human donor who was the organ donor for an intestinal transplant.

J is TRBJ2-1 and V is TRBV5-4; possible D gene TRBD1, 5 bases. V lost 2 bases and J 5 bases, leaving 17 bases between the germline ends. This CDR3 is 16 amino acids long. Germline V lookup: CDR1 SGHNT, CDR2 YYREEE (reference sequence). The CDR3 protein is CASSFIPLGANNEQFF. For the CDR3, the DNA is TGTGCCAGCAGCTTCATCCCCCTTGGGGCCAACAATGAGCAGTTCTTC.

The V gene is TRBV4-1, the J gene TRBJ1-2, with D perhaps matching TRBD1 (5 bases). In germline, CDR1 is MGHRA, CDR2 YSYEKL. The CDR3 contains 12 residues. The V end was cut by 1 base, the J end by 11 bases, with 11 bases between. CDR3 nucleotide sequence: TGCGCCAGCAGCCAAGTATCCGGGGGGTACACCTTC. It is translated as CASSQVSGGYTF.

The rearrangement joins TRBV4-1 to TRBJ1-2; 9 nucleotides line up with TRBD1. The CDR3 has 15 amino acids. Per the germline V gene, CDR1 is MGHRA and CDR2 is YSYEKL. Germline trimming cut 4 bases from V and 7 bases from J; bases unmatched to any gene: 10. For the CDR3, the DNA is TGCGCCAGCAGCCGCCGCCGGGACAGGGAGGCTGGCTACACCTTC. As protein: CASSRRRDREAGYTF.

The chain combines TRBV2 with TRBJ2-5, with 8 bases matching TRBD1. CDR1 is SNHLY and CDR2 is FYNNEI in the germline V gene. Unmatched junction bases numbered 4, after V lost 4 bases and J lost 3 bases. This CDR3 is 14 amino acids long. The CDR3 DNA follows: TGTGCCAGCAGTGGCCCGGACAGGGAAGAGACCCAGTACTTC. Its protein is CASSGPDREETQYF.

V gene TRBV4-3 combines with J gene TRBJ2-2; 7 nucleotides match TRBD1. Losses at the gene ends were 5 bases for V and 0 bases for J; bases not matched to a gene: 3. Germline loops: CDR1 LGHNA, CDR2 YSLEER. CDR3 length equals 15 residues. CDR3 nucleotide sequence: TGCGCCAGCAGCATCGGGACAGCGAACACCGGGGAGCTGTTTTTT. It yields the protein CASSIGTANTGELFF.

J is TRBJ1-1 and V is TRBV2, with a possible D match to TRBD1 (5 bases). V shed 8 bases and J shed 4 bases, with 14 bases lying between them. The CDR3 sequence is 13 residues long. Germline CDR1 SNHLY, CDR2 FYNNEI. CDR3 bases: TGTGCCAGCCGGTCAGGGTTGGGCACTGAAGCTTTCTTT. Amino acids: CASRSGLGTEAFF.

This clone has more than one count but fewer than ten. The chain is built from TRBV4-1 and TRBJ2-1; D might be TRBD2 (5 bases). Germline CDR1 is MGHRA and CDR2 is YSYEKL. CDR3 size: 14 residues. V was shortened by 5 bases and J by 5 bases, with 13 bases between the two germline ends. CDR3 loop: CASSSKPGNNEQFF. The CDR3 coding sequence is TGCGCCAGCAGCTCGAAGCCGGGGAACAATGAGCAGTTCTTC.

This clone showed up just once. The chain uses TRBV11-2 and TRBJ2-1; D is undetermined. Trimming took off 5 bases at V and 5 bases at J, with 13 bases between the two ends. This CDR3 comprises 14 residues. Germline assignment: CDR1 SGHAT and CDR2 FQNNGV. The CDR3 DNA follows: TGTGCCAGCAGCCCATCTTCGGTGCACAATGAGCAGTTCTTC. It encodes CASSPSSVHNEQFF.

The chain employs TRBV13 and TRBJ2-7; TRBD2 agrees at 8 bases. V shed 5 bases and J 5 bases; nucleotides not matched to a gene: 5. The CDR3 extends over 13 amino acids. Germline V gene sequence: CDR1 PRHDT, CDR2 FYEKMQ (reference sequence). The CDR3 here is CASSGQLADEQYF. Written as DNA, the CDR3 is TGTGCCAGCAGCGGCCAACTAGCGGACGAGCAGTACTTC.

The chain carries TRBV6-1 and TRBJ2-1, with a possible D match to TRBD2 (5 bases). The CDR3 totals 14 residues. Per germline, CDR1 MNHNS and CDR2 SASEGT. Trimming cost V 2 bases and J 12 bases, with 17 bases left between them. The CDR3 here is CASSEPGVMAGQFF. The CDR3 DNA follows: TGTGCCAGCAGTGAACCCGGGGTGATGGCCGGGCAGTTCTTC.

This CDR3 is CASSRVRGGTDTQYF. The CDR3 DNA is TGTGCCAGCAGCCGCGTGCGGGGGGGCACAGATACGCAGTATTTT. V and J are TRBV7-8 and TRBJ2-3; TRBD2 aligns across 8 bases. This CDR3 is 15 amino acids long. The germline CDR1 and CDR2 sequences are SGHVS and FQNEAQ. V lost 5 bases, J lost 1 base, and 5 bases stayed unmatched.

The chain employs TRBV7-6 and TRBJ2-7, with 8 bases that match TRBD1. The CDR3 is 14 amino acids. Germline trimming cut 4 bases from V and 4 bases from J; bases unmatched to any gene: 6. Germline values: CDR1 SGHVS, CDR2 FNYEAQ. The CDR3 spells CASSYGTGGYEQYF. CDR3 nucleotides: TGTGCCAGCAGCTACGGGACAGGCGGTTACGAGCAGTACTTC.

The sample holds one count of this clone. This chain uses TRBV11-2 with TRBJ2-3; 8 bases match TRBD2. Germline V lookup: CDR1 SGHAT, CDR2 FQNNGV. CDR3 size: 17 residues. The V segment lost 5 bases and the J segment 5 bases; nucleotides outside the gene matches: 15. The CDR3 bases are TGTGCCAGCAGCCGGGGGGCTGGCGGGAGGAAGGAAGATACGCAGTATTTT. Protein: CASSRGAGGRKEDTQYF.

The sample holds one count of this clone. V usage is TRBV7-2 and J usage is TRBJ1-3, with TRBD1 as a possible D gene (5 bases). The CDR3 contains 15 residues. V was cut by 1 base and J by 4 bases, with 11 bases left in between. The germline V gene has CDR1 SGHTA and CDR2 FQGNSA. Here the CDR3 reads CASSLVAGWGNTIYF. In DNA form, the CDR3 reads TGTGCCAGCAGCTTAGTGGCAGGGTGGGGAAACACCATATATTTT. The full variable domain, rest sourced from reference TRBV7-2 and TRBJ1-3, is GAGVSQSPSNKVTEKGKDVELRCDPISGHTALYWYRQSLGQGLEFLIYFQGNSAPDKSGLPSDRFSAERTGGSVSTLTIQRTQQEDSAVYLCASSLVAGWGNTIYFGEGSWLTVV.

This clone was observed once. The V call is TRBV7-6, the J call TRBJ2-7; D is possibly TRBD1 (5 bases). The CDR3 sequence is 12 residues long. Germline V gene sequence: CDR1 SGHVS, CDR2 FNYEAQ. Trimming shortened V by 11 bases and J by 12 bases, and 23 bases separated the two germline ends. The CDR3: CAALSLGQGPYF. The CDR3 nucleotides are TGTGCCGCCCTCAGCTTAGGCCAGGGTCCGTACTTC. Based on the CDR3 plus reference TRBV7-6 and TRBJ2-7, the full variable domain is GAGVSQSPRYKVTKRGQDVALRCDPISGHVSLYWYRQALGQGPEFLTYFNYEAQQDKSGLPNDRFSAERPEGSISTLTIQRTEQRDSAMYRCAALSLGQGPYFGPGTRLTVT.

V gene TRBV5-4 combines with J gene TRBJ2-6, with 7 bases lining up with TRBD2. V shed 3 bases, J shed 1 base, and the junction held 1 base outside the gene matches. The CDR3 runs 15 residues. Germline CDR1 and CDR2: SGHNT and YYREEE (reference sequence). CDR3 protein: CASSWGGSGANVLTF. CDR3 nucleotides: TGTGCCAGCAGCTGGGGGGGATCTGGGGCCAACGTCCTGACTTTC.

The V call is TRBV2, the J call TRBJ2-1; D not resolved. This CDR3 has 13 amino acids. Germline V CDR1 and CDR2: SNHLY, FYNNEI. V lost 5 bases, J lost 7 bases, and 12 bases lay in between. Written as DNA, the CDR3 is TGTGCCAGCAGTCGAAAATTCGGGAATGAGCAGTTCTTC. Encoded protein: CASSRKFGNEQFF. The full variable domain, completed using reference TRBV2 and TRBJ2-1, is EPEVTQTPSHQVTQMGQEVILRCVPISNHLYFYWYRQILGQKVEFLVSFYNNEISEKSEIFDDQFSVERPDGSNFTLKIRSTKLEDSAMYFCASSRKFGNEQFFGPGTRLTVL.

The chain links TRBV27 to TRBJ2-1; D is possibly TRBD1 (5 bases). Trimming pared 7 bases from V and 7 bases from J, leaving 5 bases between. Germline V lookup: CDR1 MNHEY, CDR2 SMNVEV (reference sequence). The CDR3 contains 10 residues. CDR3 nucleotide sequence: TGTGCCAGCAAGGGGAATGAGCAGTTCTTC. Encoded protein: CASKGNEQFF.

The rearrangement links TRBV28 to TRBJ1-5, with D unresolved. This CDR3 comprises 11 residues. Trimming removed 5 bases from V and 4 bases from J, with 3 bases in between. CDR1 and CDR2 from the germline V gene are MDHEN and SYDVKM. Here the CDR3 DNA reads TGTGCCAGCAGTCTGAATCAGCCCCAGCATTTT. It encodes CASSLNQPQHF.

The CDR3 coding sequence is TGCGCCAGCAGCCGCGTCGGGGGTCTTCAAGAGACCCAGTACTTC. Encoded protein: CASSRVGGLQETQYF. The rearrangement uses TRBV4-1 and TRBJ2-5; D is perhaps TRBD2 (6 bases). Per the germline V gene, CDR1 is MGHRA and CDR2 is YSYEKL. This CDR3 is 15 amino acids long. Trimming shortened V by 4 bases and J by 2 bases, and 14 bases separated the two germline ends.

This chain links TRBV28 with TRBJ1-2, with TRBD1 matching over 10 bases. V lost 3 bases, J lost 3 bases, and 4 bases stayed unmatched. This CDR3 is 15 amino acids long. Germline V gene lookup returns CDR1 MDHEN and CDR2 SYDVKM. CDR3 sequence: CASSFPTGGYYGYTF. The CDR3 DNA follows: TGTGCCAGCAGTTTTCCGACAGGGGGCTACTATGGCTACACCTTC.

There are a few counts of this clone. This sequence joins TRBV6-5 and TRBJ2-1; possibly TRBD1 for D (5 bases). The CDR3 is 13 amino acids. Trimming left V 0 bases short and J 8 bases short, with 8 bases between. The germline V gene encodes CDR1 MNHEY and CDR2 SVGAGI. CDR3 in amino acids: CASSYSEGDEQFF. CDR3 bases: TGTGCCAGCAGTTACTCTGAAGGGGATGAGCAGTTCTTC.

The J gene is TRBJ2-3, the V gene TRBV7-9; TRBD2 is a possible D gene (6 bases). The CDR3 has 14 amino acids. The germline V gene has CDR1 SEHNR and CDR2 FQNEAQ (reference sequence). V was shortened by 5 bases and J by 2 bases, with 11 bases between the two germline ends. The CDR3 DNA reads as TGTGCCAGCAGCATGCGCGGGAACACAGATACGCAGTATTTT. This sequence encodes CASSMRGNTDTQYF.

This sequence joins TRBV6-5 and TRBJ2-7; D gene uncertain. The CDR3 sequence is 11 residues long. V lost 6 bases to trimming and J lost 5 bases, with 8 bases between them. Germline CDR1 MNHEY, CDR2 SVGAGI. CDR3 sequence (DNA): TGTGCCAGCAGGGCCAATCACGAGCAGTACTTC. Residues: CASRANHEQYF.

The J gene is TRBJ2-7, the V gene TRBV2; D is uncertain. The CDR3 consists of 12 residues. V lost 3 bases and J 3 bases, leaving 6 bases between the germline ends. Per the germline V gene, CDR1 is SNHLY and CDR2 is FYNNEI. This CDR3 is CASSDYNYEQYF. As DNA, the CDR3 is TGTGCCAGCAGTGATTACAACTACGAGCAGTACTTC.

The rearrangement uses TRBV15 and TRBJ1-1; 10 bases line up with TRBD1. Germline values: CDR1 LNHNV, CDR2 YYDKDF (reference sequence). The CDR3 extends over 16 amino acids. Trimming cost V 5 bases and J 5 bases; bases outside gene matches: 11. The CDR3 nucleotides read TGTGCCACCAGCCGAGGGGGGGACAGGGGAGGTACTGAAGCTTTCTTT. This sequence encodes CATSRGGDRGGTEAFF.

The genes are TRBV19 and TRBJ1-1; D might be TRBD1 (5 bases). The CDR3 has 12 residues. Trimming stripped 5 bases from V and 5 bases from J, with 9 bases between. Looked up from germline, CDR1 is LNHDA and CDR2 is SQIVND (reference sequence). The CDR3 is CASSVSGTEAFF. CDR3 in DNA: TGTGCCAGTAGTGTTTCAGGGACTGAAGCTTTCTTT.

The CDR3 reads CASSPDRTTNEKLFF. CDR3 DNA sequence: TGTGCCAGCAGCCCAGACAGGACAACTAATGAAAAACTGTTTTTT. The chain is built from TRBV7-9 and TRBJ1-4, with D possibly being TRBD1 (6 bases). Germline V lookup: CDR1 SEHNR, CDR2 FQNEAQ (reference sequence). V was shortened by 5 bases and J by 0 bases, with 10 bases between the two germline ends. The CDR3 runs 15 residues.

The rearrangement links TRBV7-8 to TRBJ2-5, with 11 bases aligning to TRBD2. The CDR3 spans 19 residues. V lost 5 bases to trimming and J lost 11 bases; unmatched junction nucleotides: 25. Germline loops: CDR1 SGHVS, CDR2 FQNEAQ. The CDR3 sequence is CASSPDPIAGGPWGWKQYF. CDR3 in DNA: TGTGCCAGCAGCCCGGACCCGATAGCGGGAGGGCCCTGGGGTTGGAAGCAGTACTTC. The entire variable domain, with the rest obtained from reference TRBV7-8 and TRBJ2-5, is as follows: GAGVSQSPRYKVAKRGQDVALRCDPISGHVSLFWYQQALGQGPEFLTYFQNEAQLDKSGLPSDRFFAERPEGSVSTLKIQRTQQEDSAVYLCASSPDPIAGGPWGWKQYFGPGTRLLVL.